These T cell receptor beta chains were read from a single sample in a study of molecular identifiers for immune sequencing clone quantification. TCRdb recomputed calls from the PCR reads with MiXCR, one row per CDR3 protein. Found here are some 96,000 distinct CDR3 sequences, 20% to 25% of them singletons; the top ten hold 0.85% to 0.95%. Sequenced material: naive CD8+ T cells from blood, with Jurkat cell RNA spiked in. All receptors come from a human donor in good health. Some libraries in this study had Jurkat cell RNA spiked in. CDR3s include the opening cysteine and the closing phenylalanine or tryptophan.

V gene	CDR3 protein
TRBV4-3	CASSLVSAAFDADAQYF
TRBV7-9	CASSLPIGLGQYF
TRBV29-1	CSVGPPSSYEQYF
TRBV7-9	CASSPTRGTSGRSADTQYF
TRBV7-6	CASSLVGTSGGGDTQYF
TRBV6-1	CASSELRGQETQYF
TRBV12-3/TRBV12-4	CASSLWEDTQYF
TRBV20-1	CSARDSGSYNEQFF
TRBV5-1	CASRNSPGQGFHEQYF
TRBV5-5	CASSLTGLSGELFF
TRBV28	CASFEGGGEAFF
TRBV20-1	CSARDRSGEITYEQYF
TRBV5-1	CASSPLLAGVSGELFF
TRBV7-9	CASSLDTPEAFF
TRBV4-3	CASSQDRSGVSEQYF
TRBV7-9	CASSPTRGFQETQYF
TRBV27	CASRRGAGETQYF
TRBV19	CATIAGNTEAFF